The 5 T cell receptor beta chains below come from one sample, sequenced in a study of identical twins. One entry per CDR3 protein results from TCRdb running MiXCR on the 5' RACE reads. Of roughly 350,000 distinct CDR3 sequences listed, 7% to 9.5% are singletons. The material sequenced was naive T cells sorted from blood. These receptors were taken from a woman aged 50 to 60 in good health.

The chain has TRBV27 and TRBJ2-7, with TRBD2 matching 7 bases. The germline V gene has CDR1 MNHEY and CDR2 SMNVEV (reference sequence). V lost 10 bases, J lost 7 bases, and 16 bases stayed unmatched. The CDR3 sequence is 14 residues long. CDR3 protein: CATTREAGSPEQYF. CDR3 DNA sequence: TGTGCCACTACCCGGGAAGCGGGATCCCCAGAGCAGTACTTC.

The chain employs TRBV5-6 and TRBJ1-5, with D perhaps TRBD1 (6 bases). Germline V lookup: CDR1 SGHDT, CDR2 YYEEEE. V lost 0 bases, J lost 6 bases, and 16 bases lay in between. The CDR3 sequence is 16 residues long. The CDR3 reads CASSLGAGDYGQPQHF. CDR3 coding DNA: TGTGCCAGCAGCTTGGGGGCAGGGGATTATGGTCAGCCCCAGCATTTT. The complete variable domain, with remaining parts taken from reference TRBV5-6 and TRBJ1-5, reads DAGVTQSPTHLIKTRGQQVTLRCSPKSGHDTVSWYQQALGQGPQFIFQYYEEEERQRGNFPDRFSGHQFPNYSSELNVNALLLGDSALYLCASSLGAGDYGQPQHFGDGTRLSIL.

This clonotype was seen many times. CDR3 sequence reads: CASSLEGAKNIQYF. The DNA for the CDR3 is TGCGCCAGCAGCTTGGAGGGAGCCAAAAACATTCAGTACTTC. The chain employs TRBV5-1 and TRBJ2-4, with D unresolved. The CDR3 has 14 amino acids. Germline lookup yields CDR1 SGHRS and CDR2 YFSETQ. V was cut by 0 bases and J by 0 bases, with 4 bases left in between.

There are a few counts of this clonotype. The chain joins TRBV27 to TRBJ2-3; 7 bases match TRBD2. V trimming: 2 bases; J trimming: 4 bases; junction bases outside the gene matches: 9. Germline V gene sequence: CDR1 MNHEY, CDR2 SMNVEV (reference sequence). This CDR3 is built from 16 residues. DNA for the CDR3: TGTGCCAGCAGTTTAGAACGGGGAGCGGGGTCAGATACGCAGTATTTT. Translating gives CASSLERGAGSDTQYF.

This clonotype showed up just a few times. The chain uses TRBV12-3 or TRBV12-4 and TRBJ1-2; 8 positions match TRBD1. This CDR3 has 12 amino acids. V was clipped by 8 bases and J by 6 bases; unmatched bases: 5. The CDR3 loop reads CASGDRRHGYTF. DNA of the CDR3: TGTGCCAGCGGGGACAGGCGTCATGGCTACACCTTC.